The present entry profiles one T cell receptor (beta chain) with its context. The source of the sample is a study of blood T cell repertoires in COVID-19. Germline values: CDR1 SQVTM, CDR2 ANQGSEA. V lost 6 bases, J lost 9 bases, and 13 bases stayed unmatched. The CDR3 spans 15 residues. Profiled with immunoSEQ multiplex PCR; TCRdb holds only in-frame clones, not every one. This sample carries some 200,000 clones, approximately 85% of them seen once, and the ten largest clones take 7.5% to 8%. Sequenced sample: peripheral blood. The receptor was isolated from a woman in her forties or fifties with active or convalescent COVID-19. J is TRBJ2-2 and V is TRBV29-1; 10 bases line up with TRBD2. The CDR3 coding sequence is TGCAGCGTGGAGAGTAGCGGGAGGTACAGTAGGGAGCTGTTTTTT. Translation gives CSVESSGRYSRELFF.